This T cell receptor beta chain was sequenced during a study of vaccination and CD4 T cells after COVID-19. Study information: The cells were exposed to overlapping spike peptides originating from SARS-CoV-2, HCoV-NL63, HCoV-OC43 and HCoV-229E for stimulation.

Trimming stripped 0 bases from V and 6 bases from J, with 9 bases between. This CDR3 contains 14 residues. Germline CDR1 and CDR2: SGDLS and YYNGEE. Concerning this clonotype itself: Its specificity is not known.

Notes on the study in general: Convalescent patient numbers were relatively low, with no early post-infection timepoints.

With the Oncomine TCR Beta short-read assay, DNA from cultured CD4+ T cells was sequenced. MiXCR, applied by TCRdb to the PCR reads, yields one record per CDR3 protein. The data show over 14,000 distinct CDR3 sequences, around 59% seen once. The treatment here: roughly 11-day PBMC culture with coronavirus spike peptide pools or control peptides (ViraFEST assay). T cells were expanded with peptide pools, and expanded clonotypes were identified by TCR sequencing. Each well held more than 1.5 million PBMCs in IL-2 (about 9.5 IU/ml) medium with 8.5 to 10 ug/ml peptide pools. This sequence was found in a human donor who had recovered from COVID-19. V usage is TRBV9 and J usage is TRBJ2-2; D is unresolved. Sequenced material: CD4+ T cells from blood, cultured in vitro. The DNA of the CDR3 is TGTGCCAGCAGCGTAGCTGCCGGACCCGGGGAGCTGTTTTTT. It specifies CASSVAAGPGELFF.